The entry that follows covers one T cell receptor (beta chain) sequence. This specimen comes from a study of blood T cells in healthy people across ages. Donors were systemically healthy Caucasian individuals from Russia aged roughly 6 to 100 years. Around 10 milliliters of peripheral blood were drawn from each donor. Primed by a sample-barcoded 5' primer and a J-beta primer mix, a second PCR proceeded for roughly 6 to 12 cycles. TCRdb reprocessed the 5' RACE reads via MiXCR and lists one record per CDR3 protein. The repertoire consists of roughly 700,000 distinct CDR3 sequences, with around 45% occurring once and the leading ten covering under 35%. The receptor was isolated from a woman in her fifties or sixties in good health. The sequenced sample was blood.

CDR3 loop: CASSSGLWANEQFF. CDR3 coding DNA: TGTGCCAGCAGCTCGGGACTATGGGCCAACGAGCAGTTCTTC. This chain links TRBV7-2 with TRBJ2-1; TRBD2 matches at 7 bases. CDR1 is SGHTA, CDR2 FQGNSA, per germline. The length of the CDR3 is 14 residues. V shed 4 bases, J shed 10 bases, and the junction held 10 bases outside the gene matches.